The TCR beta chain under discussion was sequenced for a study of CD8 T cells in ankylosing spondylitis. Findings of the study overall: A motif in TCR beta, a set of 8 or 9 highly homologous variants, appeared characteristic of ankylosing spondylitis blood. Existing reports had already noted some motif variants in reactive arthritis synovial fluid and blood. Reported data indicate significant enrichment of disease-linked clones within matched ankylosing spondylitis synovial fluid.

Quantitative 5'-RACE with molecular barcodes was used to make the TCR beta libraries. TCRdb re-called the 5' RACE reads with MiXCR, one entry per CDR3 protein. The sample has fewer than 250,000 distinct CDR3 sequences; under 12% are singletons. This clonotype was found many times. Its antigen remains unidentified. Trimming shortened V by 7 bases and J by 1 base, and 13 bases separated the two germline ends. The CDR3 extends over 14 amino acids. This clonotype was sampled from a male donor with ankylosing spondylitis or in good health (not recorded which). Sequencing was done on a sample of blood, either unsorted or a sorted T cell fraction (not recorded which). This rearrangement joins TRBV12-3 or TRBV12-4 to TRBJ1-2; D call uncertain. CDR3 amino acids: CASTYTQNNYGYTF. The CDR3 region has the DNA TGTGCCAGCACCTACACCCAGAATAACTATGGCTACACCTTC.